This T cell receptor (beta chain) was sequenced during a study of CD8+CD57+ T cells in acquired aplastic anemia. According to the study, genomic DNA was the template for TCR beta VDJ and CDR3 profiling. Using its own MiXCR run on the reads, TCRdb lists one record per CDR3 protein. The sample records 150,000 to 170,000 distinct CDR3 sequences, 52% being singletons. The CDR3 runs to 14 residues. Per the germline V gene, CDR1 is SGHTA and CDR2 is FQGNSA. After removal of 6 bases from V and 3 bases from J, the junction contained 6 bases not matched to a gene. Only patients with CD8+CD57+ cell expansion on flow cytometry were chosen for sequencing.

The source of this sequence is a human donor with aplastic anemia. Material for sequencing was sorted CD4+, CD8+, or CD8+CD57+ T cells (not recorded which) from PBMCs. This chain joins TRBV7-2 and TRBJ1-2; 8 bases map to TRBD1. This chain's CDR3 is CASSSDRAHYGYTF. The DNA for the CDR3 is TGTGCCAGCAGTTCGGACAGGGCACACTATGGCTACACCTTC.